These 23 T cell receptor beta chains share one sample of origin, sequenced in a study of blood T cell repertoires in COVID-19. Sequencing used immunoSEQ multiplex PCR; TCRdb keeps in-frame clones, though not all of them. The table shows about 190,000 clones, with about 91% occurring only once. The specimen was peripheral blood. These receptors all stem from a woman aged 30 to 39 with acute or convalescent COVID-19.

This rearrangement joins TRBV2 to TRBJ2-1; D gene ambiguous. V lost 8 bases and J lost 9, with 8 bases in between. This CDR3 spans 10 amino acids. Germline V CDR1 and CDR2: SNHLY, FYNNEI. CDR3 in amino acids: CASGQIEQFF. The CDR3 nucleotides are TGTGCCAGCGGGCAGATTGAGCAGTTCTTC.

This chain uses TRBV2 with TRBJ1-2; D is ambiguous. V gave up 7 bases and J gave up 0 bases, with 12 bases separating them. CDR1 SNHLY and CDR2 FYNNEI come from the germline V gene. The CDR3 contains 14 residues. DNA of the CDR3: TGTGCCAGCAAAGAAAACGGTCCTAACTATGGCTACACCTTC. This sequence encodes CASKENGPNYGYTF.

The chain links TRBV9 to TRBJ2-1; perhaps TRBD2 as D (5 bases). This CDR3 has 14 residues. Germline CDR1 reads SGDLS; CDR2 reads YYNGEE. V lost 3 bases, J lost 6 bases, and 13 bases lay in between. Written as DNA, the CDR3 is TGTGCCAGCAGCGGAGGGCCGGGATCCAATGAGCAGTTCTTC. Translation gives CASSGGPGSNEQFF.

V usage is TRBV7-2 and J usage is TRBJ2-7; 7 bases fit TRBD2. CDR1 and CDR2 from the germline V gene are SGHTA and FQGNSA. The trim removed 1 base at V and 1 base at J, leaving 1 base unmatched. The CDR3 runs 14 residues. CDR3 bases: TGTGCCAGCAGCTTAGAGCGGGGATCCTACGAGCAGTACTTC. It is translated as CASSLERGSYEQYF.

The chain links TRBV7-9 to TRBJ2-1; 9 nucleotides line up with TRBD2. The CDR3 is 15 amino acids. Looked up from germline, CDR1 is SEHNR and CDR2 is FQNEAQ (reference sequence). V was clipped by 6 bases and J by 2 bases; unmatched bases: 5. CDR3 nucleotides: TGTGCCAGCAGTCCCACTAGCGGGCCCTACAATGAGCAGTTCTTC. Protein sequence: CASSPTSGPYNEQFF.

This clone was observed a few times. The V call is TRBV6-2 or TRBV6-3, the J call TRBJ2-1, with 13 bases that match TRBD2. The CDR3 is 15 amino acids. The germline V gene has CDR1 MNHEY and CDR2 SVGEGT. V lost 6 bases, J lost 14 bases, and 13 bases stayed unmatched. This chain's CDR3 is CASSRGLAGEWAKFF. CDR3 sequence (DNA): TGTGCCAGCAGCCGTGGACTAGCGGGAGAGTGGGCGAAGTTCTTC.

The chain uses TRBV5-1 and TRBJ2-1; 9 bases are a match to TRBD2. V dropped 4 bases and J dropped 7; count of bases not matched to a gene: 12. Germline V lookup: CDR1 SGHRS, CDR2 YFSETQ. The length of the CDR3 is 16 residues. The CDR3 DNA reads TGCGCCAGCAGCCCTATCCTGCGGGAGGGCCAGAATGAGCAGTTCTTC. Translating it yields CASSPILREGQNEQFF.

This clone was seen a handful of times. Other nucleotide sequences from this sample produce the same CDR3. The CDR3 DNA is TGTGCCACCAGTGACAGAGAGACCCAGTACTTC. Amino acid sequence: CATSDRETQYF. This sequence joins TRBV24-1 and TRBJ2-5, with D unresolved. Germline loops: CDR1 KGHDR, CDR2 SFDVKD. CDR3 length: 11 residues. Trimming shortened V by 4 bases and J by 4 bases, and 3 bases separated the two germline ends.

This chain connects TRBV4-1 to TRBJ2-2; D call uncertain. From germline, CDR1 is MGHRA and CDR2 YSYEKL. Trimming removed 3 bases at V and 3 bases at J, with 8 bases between. The CDR3 sequence is 14 residues long. The CDR3 here is CASSHGQDTGELFF. CDR3 sequence (DNA): TGCGCCAGCAGCCATGGCCAGGACACCGGGGAGCTGTTTTTT.

The chain uses TRBV6-5 and TRBJ2-2; maybe TRBD1 (6 bases). Trimming stripped 2 bases from V and 6 bases from J, with 10 bases between. The germline V gene has CDR1 MNHEY and CDR2 SVGAGI. The CDR3 is 14 residues long. The CDR3 loop reads CASSYGGASGELFF. The CDR3 nucleotides are TGTGCCAGCAGTTACGGGGGCGCCTCCGGGGAGCTGTTTTTT.

The chain employs TRBV6-5 and TRBJ1-2; TRBD1 matches at 7 bases. This CDR3 has 13 residues. J was trimmed by 7 bases and V by 10 bases; bases with no gene match: 12. Per the germline V gene, CDR1 is MNHEY and CDR2 is SVGAGI. CDR3 DNA: TGTGCCACCCGGGACAGTGGCGGAAGTGGCTACACCTTC. Protein: CATRDSGGSGYTF.

The gene calls are TRBV18 and TRBJ2-5; possible D gene TRBD2, 5 bases. This CDR3 has 15 amino acids. CDR1 KGHSH and CDR2 LQKENI come from the germline V gene. V shed 3 bases and J shed 4 bases, with 15 bases lying between them. CDR3 bases: TGTGCCAGCTCACCCGGAGGCTCCAATACAGAGACCCAGTACTTC. It codes for CASSPGGSNTETQYF.

The rearrangement joins TRBV9 to TRBJ2-1; TRBD1 might be the D (5 bases). Trimming cost V 10 bases and J 9 bases, with 23 bases left between them. The CDR3 totals 14 residues. Germline-derived CDR1 and CDR2 are SGDLS and YYNGEE. The CDR3 DNA follows: TGTGCCTCCCGAGAAGGGGCGTCGATTGGTGAGCAGTTCTTC. It specifies CASREGASIGEQFF.

The V gene is TRBV19, the J gene TRBJ1-2; no firm D call. Germline V gives CDR1 LNHDA, CDR2 SQIVND (reference sequence). The germline V and J ends were trimmed by 5 bases and 2 bases, with 9 bases remaining between them. The CDR3 has 13 residues. The CDR3 protein is CASSPRLNYGYTF. The CDR3 region has the DNA TGTGCCAGTAGTCCCCGTCTCAACTATGGCTACACCTTC.

The chain is built from TRBV10-3 and TRBJ2-5, with 10 positions matching TRBD2. The V and J ends lost 10 bases and 5 bases, in that order; junction bases with no gene match: 7. In germline, CDR1 is ENHRY, CDR2 SYGVKD. This CDR3 spans 13 amino acids. The CDR3 reads CATREAGGETQYF. CDR3 nucleotides: TGTGCCACTCGGGAAGCGGGAGGGGAGACCCAGTACTTC.

The rearrangement links TRBV30 to TRBJ1-2, with 8 bases lining up with TRBD1. Germline V gene data show CDR1 as GTSNPN and CDR2 as SVGIG (reference sequence). The CDR3 has 15 amino acids. Trimming took 7 bases from V and 6 from J; bases not matched to a gene: 16. The CDR3, as DNA: TGTGCCTCTTATTTTAATACCGAGGACAGGGATGGCTACACCTTC. Residues: CASYFNTEDRDGYTF.

The rearrangement uses TRBV3-1 (or the pseudogene TRBV3-2) and TRBJ1-3; TRBD1 matches at 7 bases. The germline CDR1 and CDR2 sequences are LGHDT and YNNKEL (reference sequence). CDR3 size: 13 residues. Trimming cost V 6 bases and J 6 bases; bases outside gene matches: 5. CDR3 amino acids: CASRKGAQNTIYF. CDR3 coding DNA: TGTGCCAGCAGGAAGGGGGCACAAAACACCATATATTTT.

The rearrangement links TRBV27 to TRBJ2-1; D gene ambiguous. This CDR3 contains 14 residues. Between the trimmed V and J ends, which lost 6 bases and 0 bases, there was a span of 9 bases. Germline V CDR1 and CDR2: MNHEY, SMNVEV (reference sequence). The CDR3 reads CASRVLSSYNEQFF. The CDR3 nucleotides are TGTGCCAGCAGAGTTTTGAGCTCCTACAATGAGCAGTTCTTC.

This chain joins TRBV28 and TRBJ1-1, with TRBD1 matching 8 bases. J lost 10 bases, V lost 4 bases, and 14 bases had no gene match. CDR1 MDHEN and CDR2 SYDVKM come from the germline V gene. This CDR3 has 15 amino acids. CDR3: CASSSEGQGRKVAFF. Written as DNA, the CDR3 is TGTGCCAGCAGTTCGGAAGGACAGGGCCGAAAGGTAGCTTTCTTT. Full variable domain (missing parts from reference TRBV28 and TRBJ1-1): DVKVTQSSRYLVKRTGEKVFLECVQDMDHENMFWYRQDPGLGLRLIYFSYDVKMKEKGDIPEGYSVSREKKERFSLILESASTNQTSMYLCASSSEGQGRKVAFFGQGTRLTVV.

The V and J genes are TRBV7-9 and TRBJ1-2, with TRBD1 as a possible D gene (5 bases). CDR1 and CDR2 from the germline V gene are SEHNR and FQNEAQ (reference sequence). CDR3 length equals 17 residues. V lost 1 base and J 4 bases, leaving 19 bases between the germline ends. CDR3 loop: CASSLVSTLSGFYGYTF. In DNA form, the CDR3 reads TGTGCCAGCAGCTTAGTTAGTACGTTGTCAGGGTTCTATGGCTACACCTTC.

The chain employs TRBV4-2 and TRBJ2-4, with 11 bases matching TRBD2. V shed 0 bases, J shed 8 bases, and the junction held 9 bases outside the gene matches. The CDR3 sequence is 17 residues long. Germline V CDR1 and CDR2: LGHNA, YNFKEQ. The CDR3 here is CASSQDVLAGGSDIQYF. The CDR3 coding sequence is TGTGCCAGCAGCCAAGATGTCCTAGCGGGAGGATCGGACATTCAGTACTTC.

J is TRBJ2-5 and V is TRBV14; no clear D. This CDR3 comprises 14 residues. Germline CDR1 and CDR2: SGHDN and FVKESK. Between the trimmed V and J ends, which lost 0 bases and 5 bases, there was a span of 10 bases. The CDR3 is CASSQDLIGETQYF. The DNA of the CDR3 is TGTGCCAGCAGCCAAGATCTTATCGGGGAGACCCAGTACTTC.

This clone was observed once. In nucleotides, the CDR3 is TGTGCCAGCAGCCCACCGGGACAGGGAAATTCACCCCTCCACTTT. Protein product: CASSPPGQGNSPLHF. The chain is built from TRBV7-9 and TRBJ1-6; 9 nucleotides line up with TRBD1. The V gene end was trimmed by 5 bases and the J gene end by 7 bases; junction bases not matched to a gene: 6. CDR3 size: 15 residues. Per the germline V gene, CDR1 is SEHNR and CDR2 is FQNEAQ (reference sequence). The complete variable domain, with remaining parts taken from reference TRBV7-9 and TRBJ1-6, reads DTGVSQNPRHKITKRGQNVTFRCDPISEHNRLYWYRQTLGQGPEFLTYFQNEAQLEKSRLLSDRFSAERPKGSFSTLEIQRTEQGDSAMYLCASSPPGQGNSPLHFGNGTRLTVT.